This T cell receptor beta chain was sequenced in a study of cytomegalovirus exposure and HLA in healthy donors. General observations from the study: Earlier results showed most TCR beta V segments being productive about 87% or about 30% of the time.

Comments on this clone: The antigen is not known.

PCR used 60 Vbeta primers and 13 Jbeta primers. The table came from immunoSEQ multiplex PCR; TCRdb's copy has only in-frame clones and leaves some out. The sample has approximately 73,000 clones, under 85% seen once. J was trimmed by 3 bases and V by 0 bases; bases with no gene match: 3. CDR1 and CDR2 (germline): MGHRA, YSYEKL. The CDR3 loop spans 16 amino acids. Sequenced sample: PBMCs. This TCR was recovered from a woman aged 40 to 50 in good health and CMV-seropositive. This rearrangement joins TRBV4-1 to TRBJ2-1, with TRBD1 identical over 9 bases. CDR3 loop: CASSQEQGAFYNEQFF. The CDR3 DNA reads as TGCGCCAGCAGCCAAGAACAGGGGGCTTTCTACAATGAGCAGTTCTTC.